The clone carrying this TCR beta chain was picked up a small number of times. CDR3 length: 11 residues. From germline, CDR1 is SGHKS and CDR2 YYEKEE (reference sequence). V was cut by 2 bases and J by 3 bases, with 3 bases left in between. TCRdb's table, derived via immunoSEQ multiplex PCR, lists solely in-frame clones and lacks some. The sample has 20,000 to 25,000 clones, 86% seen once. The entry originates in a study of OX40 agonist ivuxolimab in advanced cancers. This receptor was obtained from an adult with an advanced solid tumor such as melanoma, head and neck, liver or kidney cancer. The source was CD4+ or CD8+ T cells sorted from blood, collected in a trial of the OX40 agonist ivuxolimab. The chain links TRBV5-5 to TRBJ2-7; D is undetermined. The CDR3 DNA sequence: TGTGCCAGCAGCTTCAACTACGAGCAGTACTTC. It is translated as CASSFNYEQYF.